This T cell receptor (beta chain) is drawn from a study of blood T cell repertoires in COVID-19. Study information: The United States, Italy and Spain provided the acute and convalescent COVID-19 samples.

Repertoires were generated with immunoSEQ multiplex PCR, while TCRdb's copy carries only in-frame clones and drops some. Among more than 300,000 clones listed, roughly 89% were seen once. Germline V CDR1 and CDR2: GTSNPN, SVGIG (reference sequence). The V gene lost 5 bases and the J gene lost 0 bases, with 11 bases spanning the gap. This CDR3 region has 14 residues. The J gene is TRBJ1-3, the V gene TRBV30, with D maybe TRBD1 (6 bases). The TCR originated in a woman aged 25 to 39 with COVID-19, enrolled during active disease. Sequences were obtained from peripheral blood. CDR3 loop: CAWLQGRSGNTIYF. The CDR3 nucleotides are TGTGCCTGGTTACAGGGACGCTCTGGAAACACCATATATTTT. Complete variable domain (other parts from reference TRBV30 and TRBJ1-3): SQTIHQWPATLVQPVGSPLSLECTVEGTSNPNLYWYRQAAGRGLQLLFYSVGIGQISSEVPQNLSASRPQDRQFILSSKKLLLSDSGFYLCAWLQGRSGNTIYFGEGSWLTVV.